This TCR beta chain was identified in a study of cytomegalovirus exposure and HLA in healthy donors. For the study at large: Falling in the Caucasian-associated ancestry cluster were 81% of 350 to 400 genotyped donors.

This CDR3 contains 13 residues. The V segment lost 8 bases and the J segment 6 bases; nucleotides outside the gene matches: 9. The germline gives CDR1 LNHDA, CDR2 SQIVND (reference sequence). PCR involved 60 Vbeta and 13 Jbeta primers. Repertoires were generated with immunoSEQ multiplex PCR, while TCRdb's copy carries only in-frame clones and drops some. The data show 150,000 to 200,000 clones, with roughly two thirds seen just once and roughly 4.1% held by the top ten. The study, taken as a whole, reports: It was approximately 160 TCR beta chains that were listed as cytomegalovirus-associated. Later analysis reportedly placed an Asian-associated ancestry cluster below the roughly 670-donor mean in N-insertions. Sequencing had likely introduced a cluster of highly shared sequence variants as an artifact.

About this clone itself: Its specificity is not known.

This TCR was recovered from a woman aged 18-35 years in good health and CMV-seropositive. V and J are TRBV19 and TRBJ1-2, with 7 bases aligning to TRBD1. Source material: PBMCs. CDR3 in amino acids: CASLDREEDGYTF. DNA of the CDR3: TGTGCCAGTTTAGACAGGGAGGAGGATGGCTACACCTTC.